A selection of T cell receptor beta chains follows, all from one sample in a study of graft-versus-host responses after intestinal transplantation. Data came from immunoSEQ multiplex PCR; TCRdb stores just in-frame clones and leaves some out. Of some 31,000 clones detected, 70% to 90% appear once; the ten largest clones hold around a tenth. The sequenced sample was PBMCs, obtained around 460 days after intestinal transplantation. The origin of the receptors is a human patient who received an intestinal transplant, so some T cells may come from the graft donor. Each CDR3 is given with its conserved first and last residue. Fields, in order: V gene, D gene, clone size, J gene, CDR3 protein, CDR3 DNA. A D gene is named only where the DNA matches it firmly. The listing skips clone size in some rows; elsewhere it reads once, few, many or a size class.

TRBV11-3	-	-	TRBJ2-7	CASSLSSGAGEQYF	TGTGCCAGCAGCTTAAGTTCAGGGGCAGGCGAGCAGTACTTC
TRBV5-8	TRBD1	-	TRBJ1-6	CASSWDGTGGHNSPLHF	TGTGCCAGCAGCTGGGATGGGACAGGGGGCCATAATTCACCCCTCCACTTT
TRBV4-1	-	-	TRBJ1-3	CASSPYGDLSGNTIYF	TGCGCCAGCAGTCCTTATGGGGACCTCTCTGGAAACACCATATATTTT
TRBV19	-	-	TRBJ2-2	CASRNRAATGELFF	TGTGCCAGTAGAAACAGGGCGGCCACCGGGGAGCTGTTTTTT
TRBV9	TRBD1	-	TRBJ1-2	CASSVERQGAYGYTF	TGTGCCAGCAGCGTAGAGCGACAGGGGGCCTATGGCTACACCTTC
TRBV19	TRBD1	-	TRBJ2-7	CTTGTGGAEQYF	TGTACCACCGGGACAGGGGGTGCTGAGCAGTACTTC
TRBV6-5	-	-	TRBJ1-1	CASSYGLGTEAFF	TGTGCCAGCAGTTACGGGCTGGGGACTGAAGCTTTCTTT
TRBV6-5	-	once	TRBJ2-5	CASGRKETQYF	TGTGCCAGCGGCAGGAAAGAGACCCAGTACTTC
TRBV27	TRBD2	-	TRBJ2-1	CASSPGLAGLGQFF	TGTGCCAGCAGCCCGGGACTAGCGGGTTTGGGGCAGTTCTTC
TRBV27	-	-	TRBJ2-7	CASSLSFDSSYEQYF	TGTGCCAGCAGTTTATCATTTGACAGCTCCTACGAGCAGTACTTC
TRBV11-2	TRBD2	few	TRBJ2-1	CASSLSLGLVYNEQFF	TGTGCCAGCAGCCTCTCCCTGGGACTAGTCTACAATGAGCAGTTCTTC
TRBV6-4	-	once	TRBJ2-7	CASSGLSRPLHPRGYEQYF	TGTGCCAGCAGTGGCCTATCTCGCCCCCTACACCCCCGCGGCTACGAGCAGTACTTC
TRBV19	TRBD1	-	TRBJ1-3	CASSIPGQAFSGNTIYF	TGTGCCAGTAGTATTCCGGGACAGGCGTTCTCTGGAAACACCATATATTTT
TRBV11-2	-	-	TRBJ1-1	CASSLGQNTEAFF	TGTGCCAGCAGCTTGGGGCAGAACACTGAAGCTTTCTTT
TRBV19	-	-	TRBJ2-6	CASSMGFGRANVLTF	TGTGCCAGTAGTATGGGGTTCGGACGGGCCAACGTCCTGACTTTC
TRBV9	-	-	TRBJ2-2	CASSATGFSNTGELFF	TGTGCCAGCAGCGCAACAGGGTTTTCGAACACCGGGGAGCTGTTTTTT
TRBV7-2	TRBD2	-	TRBJ2-1	CASRRLADNEQFF	TGTGCCAGCAGGAGACTAGCGGACAATGAGCAGTTCTTC
TRBV4-1	TRBD1	-	TRBJ2-7	CASSQVMGQGSYEQYF	TGCGCCAGCAGCCAAGTGATGGGACAGGGCTCCTACGAGCAGTACTTC
TRBV30	-	-	TRBJ2-7	CAWTLGFGLEQYF	TGTGCCTGGACCCTGGGCTTCGGGTTGGAGCAGTACTTC
TRBV6-1	TRBD2	-	TRBJ2-4	CASSKREGLANIQYF	TGTGCCAGCAGTAAGCGGGAGGGCCTCGCGAACATTCAGTACTTC
TRBV5-1	-	-	TRBJ1-5	CASSLGRINQPQHF	TGTGCCAGCAGCTTGGGTAGGATCAATCAGCCCCAGCATTTT
TRBV14	-	-	TRBJ2-5	CASSEGQSETQYF	TGTGCCAGCAGCGAGGGACAATCGGAGACCCAGTACTTC
TRBV14	TRBD2	-	TRBJ2-3	CASSQEFPRLAGHTDTQYF	TGTGCCAGCAGCCAAGAATTCCCTAGACTAGCGGGGCACACAGATACGCAGTATTTT
TRBV4-2	TRBD2	-	TRBJ2-1	CASSQDTSGPYNEQFF	TGTGCCAGCAGCCAAGACACTAGCGGACCCTACAATGAGCAGTTCTTC
TRBV18	-	-	TRBJ1-1	CASSPQGRVLTEAFF	TGTGCCAGCTCACCACAGGGTAGGGTTTTGACTGAAGCTTTCTTT
TRBV7-2	-	-	TRBJ1-1	CASSLTGSLNTEAFF	TGTGCCAGCAGCTTAACTGGGAGCCTGAACACTGAAGCTTTCTTT
TRBV27	TRBD1	once	TRBJ2-4	CASSLAPGQGQNIQYF	TGTGCCAGCAGTTTGGCACCGGGACAGGGGCAAAACATTCAGTACTTC
TRBV4-3	-	few	TRBJ1-1	CASSQDLVTVYTEAFF	TGCGCCAGCAGCCAAGATCTAGTCACAGTTTACACTGAAGCTTTCTTT
TRBV4-1	-	-	TRBJ2-7	CASSQDTAYEQYF	TGCGCCAGCAGCCAAGATACCGCCTACGAGCAGTACTTC
TRBV4-2	TRBD2	-	TRBJ2-7	CASSQDSSGSYEQYF	TGTGCCAGCAGCCAAGATTCTAGCGGGTCCTACGAGCAGTACTTC
TRBV6-5	-	-	TRBJ2-1	CASSYKMRDEQFF	TGTGCCAGCAGTTACAAGATGCGCGATGAGCAGTTCTTC
TRBV7-2	TRBD1	-	TRBJ1-1	CASSLVGQVNTEAFF	TGTGCCAGCAGCTTAGTTGGACAGGTGAACACTGAAGCTTTCTTT
TRBV6-1	TRBD2	-	TRBJ2-3	CATAAGLALDTQYF	TGTGCCACTGCCGCGGGACTAGCGTTAGATACGCAGTATTTT
TRBV27	-	few	TRBJ1-6	CASSLPKAGGNSPLHF	TGTGCCAGCAGTCTCCCGAAGGCCGGGGGGAATTCACCCCTCCACTTT
TRBV7-2	-	-	TRBJ2-7	CASSLAGAIDEQYF	TGTGCCAGCAGCTTAGCGGGGGCCATAGACGAGCAGTACTTC